This TCR beta chain appears in the sequencing data of a study of Graves' ophthalmopathy and Graves' hyperthyroidism. V was clipped by 3 bases and J by 7 bases, with 7 bases between them. CDR1 and CDR2 from the germline V gene are SEHNR and FQNEAQ (reference sequence). The CDR3 is 11 residues long. Study results and limitations: Most thyroid-expanded clonotypes exceeding 0.001 frequency were also found in blood.

Transcripts of RNA were the source for amplifying TCR beta CDR3 regions. An opening RT-PCR round employed HTBI primers and preceded a second-round multiplex PCR. TCRdb reprocessed the multiplex PCR reads with MiXCR, giving one entry per CDR3 protein. The sample holds around 600,000 distinct CDR3 sequences; roughly two fifths are singletons and the top ten take under 3.5%. This clonotype showed up many times. Its target is unknown. Moderate-to-severe activity, with CAS ≥3, NOSPECS ≥4 and duration under 3 months, characterized the donors with ophthalmopathy. The specimen was peripheral blood. This chain uses TRBV7-9 with TRBJ2-7, with no clear D. This clonotype was obtained from an adult man with Graves' ophthalmopathy. The CDR3 loop reads CASSFGVEQYF. CDR3 bases: TGTGCCAGCAGCTTTGGGGTTGAGCAGTACTTC.